The 14 T cell receptor beta chains below come from one sample, sequenced in a study of blood T cell repertoires in COVID-19. TCRdb keeps only in-frame clones here, not all; method: immunoSEQ multiplex PCR. The data contain around 210,000 clones, more than 70% of them singletons. Sequencing used PBMCs or T cells enriched from blood (not recorded which). The source of these receptors is a young woman who had recovered from COVID-19.

This rearrangement joins TRBV5-1 to TRBJ2-3; perhaps TRBD1 as D (5 bases). This CDR3 has 14 residues. The germline V gene has CDR1 SGHRS and CDR2 YFSETQ. Trimming pared 3 bases from V and 6 bases from J, leaving 14 bases between. CDR3 DNA sequence: TGCGCCAGCAGCTATCAGGGTGTTGTGGATACGCAGTATTTT. Amino acid sequence: CASSYQGVVDTQYF.

The chain joins TRBV7-9 to TRBJ1-2; D might be TRBD1 (5 bases). With 2 bases removed from V and 7 bases from J, the gap between germline ends came to 14 bases. Germline lookup yields CDR1 SEHNR and CDR2 FQNEAQ (reference sequence). The CDR3 consists of 14 residues. The CDR3 here is CASSLPGGTGGYTF. CDR3 sequence (DNA): TGTGCCAGCAGCTTACCTGGTGGGACTGGTGGCTACACCTTC.

This chain links TRBV27 with TRBJ1-5; 8 bases line up with TRBD1. CDR1 and CDR2 from the germline V gene are MNHEY and SMNVEV (reference sequence). The ends lost 10 bases at V and 5 bases at J; junction bases unmatched: 7. This CDR3 spans 13 amino acids. CDR3 in DNA: TGTGCCACACTAGACAGGGGAGATCAGCCCCAGCATTTT. Protein product: CATLDRGDQPQHF.

This sequence joins TRBV18 and TRBJ1-3; possibly TRBD1 for D (6 bases). This CDR3 has 15 amino acids. Germline CDR1 reads KGHSH; CDR2 reads LQKENI. Between the trimmed V and J ends, which lost 3 bases and 0 bases, there was a span of 9 bases. The CDR3 loop reads CASSPWGPSGNTIYF. The CDR3 bases are TGTGCCAGCTCACCGTGGGGGCCCTCTGGAAACACCATATATTTT.

This rearrangement joins TRBV6-4 to TRBJ2-3; 9 nucleotides line up with TRBD2. Germline V gene lookup returns CDR1 MRHNA and CDR2 SNTAGT. The CDR3 contains 15 residues. V lost 8 bases, J lost 5 bases, and 11 bases stayed unmatched. The CDR3 loop is CASSERGGGEDTQYF. As DNA, the CDR3 is TGTGCCAGCTCCGAAAGAGGCGGGGGGGAAGATACGCAGTATTTT.

The chain employs TRBV3-1 (or the pseudogene TRBV3-2) and TRBJ2-1; D gene ambiguous. This CDR3 spans 12 amino acids. CDR1 and CDR2 (germline): LGHDT, YNNKEL (reference sequence). V shed 0 bases and J shed 7 bases, with 4 bases lying between them. The CDR3 DNA follows: TGTGCCAGCAGCCAAGATAGAAATGAGCAGTTCTTC. Residues: CASSQDRNEQFF.

The V gene is TRBV2, the J gene TRBJ1-1; tentative D call: TRBD1 (6 bases). The ends were cut back, 2 bases at V and 0 bases at J, with 7 bases in the middle. CDR1 and CDR2 (germline): SNHLY, FYNNEI. CDR3 length equals 14 residues. The CDR3 nucleotides are TGTGCCAGCAGTGAAACAGGGATGAACACTGAAGCTTTCTTT. Residues: CASSETGMNTEAFF. The full variable domain, with the rest looked up from reference TRBV2 and TRBJ1-1, is EPEVTQTPSHQVTQMGQEVILRCVPISNHLYFYWYRQILGQKVEFLVSFYNNEISEKSEIFDDQFSVERPDGSNFTLKIRSTKLEDSAMYFCASSETGMNTEAFFGQGTRLTVV.

V and J are TRBV7-8 and TRBJ1-6; 8 bases are shared with TRBD1. V shed 1 base, J shed 6 bases, and the junction held 5 bases outside the gene matches. The CDR3 extends over 16 amino acids. From germline, CDR1 is SGHVS and CDR2 FQNEAQ. CDR3 bases: TGTGCCAGCAGCTTAGGGAGGACAGGGATTAATTCACCCCTCCACTTT. This sequence encodes CASSLGRTGINSPLHF. The variable domain in full, with the rest retrieved from reference TRBV7-8 and TRBJ1-6, is GAGVSQSPRYKVAKRGQDVALRCDPISGHVSLFWYQQALGQGPEFLTYFQNEAQLDKSGLPSDRFFAERPEGSVSTLKIQRTQQEDSAVYLCASSLGRTGINSPLHFGNGTRLTVT.

J is TRBJ2-2 and V is TRBV7-2, with TRBD1 identical over 7 bases. The CDR3 loop spans 16 amino acids. Germline lookup yields CDR1 SGHTA and CDR2 FQGNSA. With 0 bases clipped from V and 1 base from J, the junction kept 2 bases outside the gene matches. CDR3 coding DNA: TGTGCCAGCAGCTTAGCAGGGACAGAGAACACCGGGGAGCTGTTTTTT. Residues: CASSLAGTENTGELFF.

This chain uses TRBV30 with TRBJ1-5; maybe TRBD1 (5 bases). V gave up 5 bases and J gave up 4 bases, with 12 bases separating them. The CDR3 covers 13 residues. The germline gives CDR1 GTSNPN, CDR2 SVGIG (reference sequence). The CDR3 is CAWAGGGNQPQHF. In DNA form, the CDR3 reads TGTGCCTGGGCTGGGGGAGGAAATCAGCCCCAGCATTTT.

V usage is TRBV4-1 and J usage is TRBJ2-7, with a possible D match to TRBD1 (5 bases). Looked up from germline, CDR1 is MGHRA and CDR2 is YSYEKL. The CDR3 consists of 16 residues. V dropped 0 bases and J dropped 2 bases, with 14 bases sitting between them. CDR3 coding DNA: TGCGCCAGCAGCCAAGAACTCTCACAGGCGGCCTACGAGCAGTACTTC. Encoded protein: CASSQELSQAAYEQYF.

The gene calls are TRBV2 and TRBJ2-7; maybe TRBD2 (5 bases). V lost 6 bases and J lost 6, with 18 bases in between. The germline V gene has CDR1 SNHLY and CDR2 FYNNEI. The CDR3 loop spans 14 amino acids. The CDR3 DNA is TGTGCCAGCAGAGCGGACGGACTGCCGGCCGAGCAGTACTTC. Translated: CASRADGLPAEQYF.

The V and J genes are TRBV7-9 and TRBJ1-1; TRBD1 matches 8 bases. The V and J ends lost 7 bases and 4 bases, in that order; junction bases with no gene match: 14. There are 16 residues in the CDR3. Germline loops: CDR1 SEHNR, CDR2 FQNEAQ (reference sequence). The CDR3 DNA sequence: TGTGCCAGCAACCGAAGGGGACAGGCCTTAGGCACTGAAGCTTTCTTT. Encoded protein: CASNRRGQALGTEAFF. The full variable domain, in which reference TRBV7-9 and TRBJ1-1 provide the parts outside the CDR3, is DTGVSQNPRHKITKRGQNVTFRCDPISEHNRLYWYRQTLGQGPEFLTYFQNEAQLEKSRLLSDRFSAERPKGSFSTLEIQRTEQGDSAMYLCASNRRGQALGTEAFFGQGTRLTVV.

The J gene is TRBJ1-4, the V gene TRBV28; D is uncertain. Germline V lookup: CDR1 MDHEN, CDR2 SYDVKM. This CDR3 region has 14 residues. The germline V and J ends were trimmed by 2 bases and 3 bases, with 7 bases remaining between them. The CDR3 sequence is CASSLTGPNEKLFF. CDR3 DNA sequence: TGTGCCAGCAGTTTAACTGGGCCTAATGAAAAACTGTTTTTT.